This T cell receptor (beta chain) was identified in a study of siplizumab effects on memory and regulatory T cells. Germline lookup yields CDR1 LNHDA and CDR2 SQIVND (reference sequence). The CDR3 is 15 amino acids. Unmatched junction bases numbered 6, after V lost 4 bases and J lost 5 bases. Profiled with immunoSEQ multiplex PCR; TCRdb holds only in-frame clones, not every one. The table records nearly 95,000 clones, around 94% of them present only once. This clone was observed once. The genes are TRBV19 and TRBJ2-5; 11 positions agree with TRBD2. Source material: non-Treg CD4+ T cells sorted from blood. The source of this sequence is a human donor in good health. CDR3 sequence (DNA): TGTGCCAGTAGTACTGTAGCGGGAGGGCCGGAGACCCAGTACTTC. It translates to CASSTVAGGPETQYF.